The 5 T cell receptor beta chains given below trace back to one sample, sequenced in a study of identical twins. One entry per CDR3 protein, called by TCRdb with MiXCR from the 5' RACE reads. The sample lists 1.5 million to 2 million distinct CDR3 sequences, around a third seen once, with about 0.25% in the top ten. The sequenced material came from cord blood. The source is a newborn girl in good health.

DNA for the CDR3: TGTGCCAGCAGTGAAGATGGTAGCGGGAGGAAACTCAATGAGCAGTTCTTC. Protein product: CASSEDGSGRKLNEQFF. This chain uses TRBV2 with TRBJ2-1; 10 nucleotides match TRBD2. The CDR3 is 17 amino acids. With 1 base clipped from V and 6 bases from J, the junction kept 9 bases outside the gene matches. Per germline, CDR1 SNHLY and CDR2 FYNNEI.

The CDR3 region has the DNA TGCAGTGCTTCACAACAGAACTACGAGCAGTACTTC. Translated, it gives CSASQQNYEQYF. The chain recombines TRBV20-1 with TRBJ2-7, with D hard to call. V lost 5 bases to trimming and J lost 3 bases, with 11 bases between them. The germline gives CDR1 DFQATT, CDR2 SNEGSKA (reference sequence). The CDR3 has 12 residues.

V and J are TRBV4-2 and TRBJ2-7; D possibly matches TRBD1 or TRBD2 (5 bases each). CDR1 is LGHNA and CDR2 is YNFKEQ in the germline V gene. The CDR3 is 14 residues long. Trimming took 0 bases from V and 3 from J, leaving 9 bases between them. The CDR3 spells CASSQDHGGYEQYF. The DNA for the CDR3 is TGTGCCAGCAGCCAAGATCATGGGGGCTACGAGCAGTACTTC.

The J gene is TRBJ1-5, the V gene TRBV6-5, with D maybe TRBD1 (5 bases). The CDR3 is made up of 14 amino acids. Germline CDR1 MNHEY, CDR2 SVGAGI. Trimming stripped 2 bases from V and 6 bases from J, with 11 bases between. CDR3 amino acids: CASSYGGVGQPQHF. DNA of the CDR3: TGTGCCAGCAGTTACGGAGGGGTGGGTCAGCCCCAGCATTTT.

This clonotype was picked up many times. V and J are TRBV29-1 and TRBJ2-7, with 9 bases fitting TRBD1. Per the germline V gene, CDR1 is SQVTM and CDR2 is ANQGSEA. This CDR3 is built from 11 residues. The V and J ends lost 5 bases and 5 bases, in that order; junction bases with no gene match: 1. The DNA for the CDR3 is TGCAGCGTTCGACAGGGGGACGAGCAGTACTTC. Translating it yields CSVRQGDEQYF.